This T cell receptor beta chain was recovered during a study of blood T cell dynamics during melanoma immunotherapy. Sequenced by immunoSEQ multiplex PCR; TCRdb stores in-frame clones only, minus some. The data show 11,000 or so clones, roughly 90% seen once. On this clone itself: What it recognizes is unknown.

Time point of the sample: week 3, after first cycle of checkpoint inhibitor. The CDR3 has 16 residues. V lost 0 bases, J lost 3 bases, and 9 bases lay in between. Germline values: CDR1 MNHNY, CDR2 SVGAGI (reference sequence). The study, taken as a whole, reports: Whether repertoire-driving clones were melanoma-specific could not be determined.

This sequence originates from a human donor with melanoma. The chain combines TRBV6-6 with TRBJ2-6; D ambiguous. Sequencing was performed on blood, taken from a patient treated with checkpoint blockade. CDR3 in amino acids: CASSYSSGGGANVLTF. As DNA, the CDR3 is TGTGCCAGCAGTTACTCATCAGGCGGTGGGGCCAACGTCCTGACTTTC.